The rows below give T cell receptor beta chains drawn from one sample of a study of blood T cell repertoires in COVID-19. Profiling relied on immunoSEQ multiplex PCR, and the TCRdb table lists in-frame clones only, not all of them. The sample yields 280,000 or so clones, roughly 88% seen once. The sequenced material came from peripheral blood. The receptor source for this set is a woman younger than 45 who had recovered from COVID-19. CDR3s include the opening cysteine and the closing phenylalanine or tryptophan. The D gene is left open where the match is weak. Clone size, where shown, is once, few, many, or a class for clones that have expanded.

d_call,j_call,v_call,clone_size,cdr3_aa,cdr3_nt
-,TRBJ1-5,TRBV7-3,-,CASSLTAVQPQHF,TGTGCCAGCAGCTTAACTGCGGTGCAGCCCCAGCATTTT
TRBD1,TRBJ2-1,TRBV6-5,-,CASITRGQNEQFF,TGTGCCAGCATTACCAGGGGGCAAAATGAGCAGTTCTTC
-,TRBJ2-7,TRBV19,-,CASSPTSQDEQYF,TGTGCCAGTAGTCCAACCTCACAGGACGAGCAGTACTTC
-,TRBJ1-1,TRBV5-5,-,CASSQQDSMNTEAFF,TGTGCCAGCAGTCAACAGGACAGCATGAACACTGAAGCTTTCTTT
-,TRBJ1-4,TRBV6-5,-,CASSPQGLDEKLFF,TGTGCCAGCAGCCCACAGGGATTGGATGAAAAACTGTTTTTT
TRBD1,TRBJ2-3,TRBV4-1,-,CASSQAGQGATDTQYF,TGCGCCAGCAGCCAGGCTGGACAGGGGGCAACAGATACGCAGTATTTT
-,TRBJ1-2,TRBV20-1,once,CSALKRGYTF,TGCAGTGCTCTGAAACGGGGCTACACCTTC
-,TRBJ1-3,TRBV3-1/TRBV3-2,-,CASSQDGLGSSGNTIYF,TGTGCCAGCAGCCAAGATGGACTGGGCTCTTCTGGAAACACCATATATTTT
TRBD1,TRBJ1-2,TRBV4-3,-,CASSPGTGGNYGYTF,TGCGCCAGCAGCCCAGGGACAGGGGGCAACTATGGCTACACCTTC
-,TRBJ1-1,TRBV5-6,once,CASSLRVTEAFF,TGTGCCAGCAGCTTACGGGTCACTGAAGCTTTCTTT
-,TRBJ1-2,TRBV7-2,-,CASSSTVNYGYTF,TGTGCCAGCAGCTCGACAGTTAACTATGGCTACACCTTC
-,TRBJ1-6,TRBV5-5,-,CASLLTGGFVPLHF,TGTGCCAGCCTTCTAACAGGAGGGTTTGTACCCCTCCACTTT
-,TRBJ2-5,TRBV5-1,-,CASSAGQPQETQYF,TGCGCCAGCAGCGCGGGACAGCCCCAAGAGACCCAGTACTTC
-,TRBJ2-2,TRBV15,-,CATKRRNEGSLATGELFF,TGTGCCACAAAGCGGCGCAATGAGGGATCTCTGGCCACCGGGGAGCTGTTTTTT
-,TRBJ1-1,TRBV19,-,CASSVLNTEAFF,TGTGCCAGTAGTGTCCTCAACACTGAAGCTTTCTTT
TRBD1,TRBJ2-7,TRBV7-6,-,CASSDPQGQVDEQYF,TGTGCCAGCAGCGATCCACAGGGGCAAGTGGATGAGCAGTACTTC
TRBD1,TRBJ1-5,TRBV30,-,CAWSKDRGGISNQPQHF,TGTGCCTGGAGTAAAGACAGGGGGGGGATTAGCAATCAGCCCCAGCATTTT
-,TRBJ2-3,TRBV11-3,once,CASSLEASTDTQYF,TGTGCCAGCAGCTTAGAGGCTTCCACAGATACGCAGTATTTT
-,TRBJ1-1,TRBV18,-,CASSESLSTEAFF,TGTGCCAGCTCAGAATCCCTGAGCACTGAAGCTTTCTTT
TRBD1,TRBJ2-7,TRBV5-1,-,CASSHGQGGYEQYF,TGCGCCAGCAGCCACGGACAGGGCGGCTACGAGCAGTACTTC
TRBD1,TRBJ1-2,TRBV6-5,-,CASRRDSNYGYTF,TGTGCCAGCAGACGGGACAGCAACTATGGCTACACCTTC
TRBD2,TRBJ2-1,TRBV6-5,-,CASSLARGVSYNEQFF,TGTGCCAGCAGTTTGGCGCGGGGGGTCTCCTACAATGAGCAGTTCTTC
-,TRBJ2-7,TRBV3-1/TRBV3-2,-,CASSQAGDNYEQYF,TGTGCCAGCAGCCAAGCAGGGGATAACTACGAGCAGTACTTC
-,TRBJ2-1,TRBV19,-,CASSITGANSYNEQFF,TGTGCCAGTAGTATAACTGGAGCCAACTCCTACAATGAGCAGTTCTTC
TRBD1,TRBJ1-2,TRBV5-1,-,CASSLTGEVGYTF,TGCGCCAGCAGCTTGACAGGGGAGGTTGGCTACACCTTC
-,TRBJ2-7,TRBV5-1,-,CASSLAGGISYEQYF,TGCGCCAGCAGCTTGGCCGGGGGAATCTCCTACGAGCAGTACTTC
TRBD2,TRBJ2-3,TRBV9,-,CASSVEPSGGIDTQYF,TGTGCCAGCAGCGTAGAGCCTAGCGGGGGGATAGATACGCAGTATTTT
-,TRBJ2-5,TRBV2,-,CALGGGETQYF,TGTGCCTTGGGAGGTGGCGAGACCCAGTACTTC
-,TRBJ1-1,TRBV5-4,-,CASGFSFSLISSTEAFF,TGTGCCAGCGGCTTCAGCTTCTCCCTGATTAGCTCCACTGAAGCTTTCTTT
-,TRBJ2-2,TRBV24-1,few,CATSDPIGELFF,TGTGCCACCAGTGACCCCATCGGGGAGCTGTTTTTT
-,TRBJ1-2,TRBV29-1,-,CSAGPEGNYGYTF,TGCAGCGCCGGCCCGGAGGGGAACTATGGCTACACCTTC
-,TRBJ2-1,TRBV4-2,once,CASSHASGDYNEQFF,TGTGCCAGCAGCCATGCCTCGGGGGACTACAATGAGCAGTTCTTC
TRBD1,TRBJ1-2,TRBV7-2,-,CASSLGGGQGEYGYTF,TGTGCCAGCAGCTTGGGAGGAGGACAGGGCGAATATGGCTACACCTTC
TRBD1,TRBJ2-7,TRBV6-5,-,CASRREGTGREQYF,TGTGCCAGCAGAAGAGAGGGGACAGGGAGAGAGCAGTACTTC
TRBD1,TRBJ2-1,TRBV28,-,CASSWDRGTYEQFF,TGTGCCAGCAGCTGGGACAGGGGAACCTATGAGCAGTTCTTC
TRBD1,TRBJ1-1,TRBV28,-,CASSLGTVMNTEAFF,TGTGCCAGCAGTTTGGGGACAGTCATGAACACTGAAGCTTTCTTT
-,TRBJ2-1,TRBV6-5,few,CASNRLVRYNEQFF,TGTGCCAGCAACAGACTAGTACGCTACAATGAGCAGTTCTTC
TRBD2,TRBJ2-1,TRBV4-3,-,CASSQLSGGDNEQFF,TGCGCCAGCAGCCAACTAAGCGGGGGGGACAATGAGCAGTTCTTC
TRBD1,TRBJ2-7,TRBV18,-,CASSPRTGEVHEQYF,TGTGCCAGCTCACCTAGGACAGGGGAAGTTCACGAGCAGTACTTC
-,TRBJ2-3,TRBV14,-,CASSQELATDTQYF,TGTGCCAGCAGCCAAGAGTTGGCAACAGATACGCAGTATTTT
-,TRBJ1-5,TRBV5-4,-,CASSLAGGNQPQHF,TGTGCCAGCAGCTTGGCCGGGGGGAATCAGCCCCAGCATTTT
-,TRBJ2-5,TRBV12-3/TRBV12-4,-,CASSLGQEETQYF,TGTGCCAGCAGTTTAGGTCAGGAAGAGACCCAGTACTTC
TRBD2,TRBJ2-1,TRBV5-4,-,CASSVGTSGGSSYNEQFF,TGTGCCAGCAGCGTCGGGACTAGCGGGGGAAGCTCCTACAATGAGCAGTTCTTC
TRBD1,TRBJ1-2,TRBV3-1/TRBV3-2,-,CASSRNTPSRQGGNYGYTF,TGTGCCAGCAGCCGAAATACCCCCAGTCGACAGGGGGGGAACTATGGCTACACCTTC
TRBD1,TRBJ2-7,TRBV28,-,CASSRIRGQGRYEQYF,TGTGCCAGCTCCCGAATCCGAGGACAGGGTAGGTACGAGCAGTACTTC
TRBD1,TRBJ1-6,TRBV6-6,-,CASSHFDRANSPLHF,TGTGCCAGCAGTCACTTTGACAGGGCGAATTCACCCCTCCACTTT
-,TRBJ2-2,TRBV2,-,CASSSIPSGELFF,TGTGCCAGCAGTTCCATCCCATCCGGGGAGCTGTTTTTT
TRBD1,TRBJ2-7,TRBV9,-,CASSVAGSQGASEQYF,TGTGCCAGCAGCGTAGCGGGTAGTCAGGGGGCTTCCGAGCAGTACTTC
-,TRBJ2-7,TRBV6-2/TRBV6-3,-,CASSYSRTASSYEQYF,TGTGCCAGCAGTTACTCCAGGACAGCCAGCTCCTACGAGCAGTACTTC
-,TRBJ2-5,TRBV7-3,-,CASSSGARETQYF,TGTGCCAGCAGCTCAGGGGCGCGGGAGACCCAGTACTTC